This T cell receptor beta chain originates from a study of human T cells and chemical hapten exposure. The CDR3 is 14 residues long. Losses at the gene ends were 4 bases for V and 4 bases for J; bases not matched to a gene: 5. Germline assignment: CDR1 SGDLS and CDR2 YYNGEE. Noted time point: pre-sensitization, week 0. The treatment here: therapeutic diphenylcyclopropenone sensitization with weekly scalp DPC. Ahead of applying each patch test, blood was sampled. Each donor was an alopecia patient between 18 and 70 years of age who qualified for DPC. Individual cDNA molecules (in the library) carried attached unique molecular identifiers. TCRdb called the RACE reads again in MiXCR, with one record for every CDR3 protein. The sample holds fewer than 300,000 distinct CDR3 sequences; approximately 7.5% are singletons and the top ten take about 1.1%.

Source: whole blood, taken in connection with sensitization to the hapten diphenylcyclopropenone (DPC). V is TRBV9 and J is TRBJ1-1; 9 bases align to TRBD1. This clonotype was sampled from a man younger than 30 with alopecia areata. Some clones in this sample may be carry-over from other donors' samples. The CDR3 sequence is CASSPPTGGTEAFF. The CDR3 nucleotides are TGTGCCAGCAGCCCTCCGACAGGGGGCACTGAAGCTTTCTTT.